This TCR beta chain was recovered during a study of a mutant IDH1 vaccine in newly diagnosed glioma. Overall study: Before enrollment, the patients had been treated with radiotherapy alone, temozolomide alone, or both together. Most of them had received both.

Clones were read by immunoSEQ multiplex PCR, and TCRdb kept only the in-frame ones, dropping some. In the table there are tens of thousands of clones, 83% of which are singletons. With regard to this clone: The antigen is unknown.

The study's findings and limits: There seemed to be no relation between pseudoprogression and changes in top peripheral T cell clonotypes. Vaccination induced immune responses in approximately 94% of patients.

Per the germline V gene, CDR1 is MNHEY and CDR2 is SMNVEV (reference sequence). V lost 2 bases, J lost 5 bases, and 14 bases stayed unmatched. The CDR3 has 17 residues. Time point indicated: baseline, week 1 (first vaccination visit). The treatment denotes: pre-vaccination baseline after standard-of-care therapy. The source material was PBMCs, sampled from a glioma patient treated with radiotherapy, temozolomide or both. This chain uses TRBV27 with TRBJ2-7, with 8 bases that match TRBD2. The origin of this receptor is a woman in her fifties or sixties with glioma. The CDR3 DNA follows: TGTGCCAGCAGTTTACGCCAGACTCAGGGGACTAGGAACGAGCAGTACTTC. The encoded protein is CASSLRQTQGTRNEQYF.